This T cell receptor beta chain was documented in a study of cytomegalovirus exposure and HLA in healthy donors. V shed 1 base and J 3 bases; nucleotides not matched to a gene: 3. The CDR3 covers 15 residues. Germline CDR1 LGHNA, CDR2 YSLEER. Whole-study findings and limits: It was assumed in the presence/absence analyses that sequencing depth was roughly uniform across donors.

Primers: 60 Vbeta forward and 13 Jbeta reverse. The method was immunoSEQ multiplex PCR; TCRdb's version includes in-frame clones alone and lacks a portion of them. The sample consists of approximately 200,000 clones, around three quarters of them appearing once. As regards this clone: Its target is unknown.

The receptor was derived from a woman in her thirties in good health and CMV-seropositive. The chain combines TRBV4-3 with TRBJ2-7, with 10 bases aligning to TRBD2. The sample was PBMCs. DNA of the CDR3: TGCGCCAGCAGCCAAGGGACTAGCGGAATCTACGAGCAGTACTTC. This encodes CASSQGTSGIYEQYF.